The 14 T cell receptor beta chains given below trace back to one sample, sequenced in a study of regulatory T cells in long-lasting Graves disease. Regarding time point: persistent/refractory GD, antithyroid drugs over 5 years with positive TRAb. PBMC RNA served as the TCR library source. Arm-PCR of CDR3 regions with iRepertoire HTBI primers generated TCR beta libraries. MiXCR was run by TCRdb on the multiplex PCR reads, yielding one entry per CDR3 protein. The sample has 450,000 or so distinct CDR3 sequences; less than 25% are singletons. Sequencing was performed on peripheral blood mononuclear cells (PBMCs), taken when the disease was refractory, from a patient treated with antithyroid drugs. Source of these receptors: a female donor with Graves disease.

The rearrangement links TRBV20-1 to TRBJ2-7; TRBD2 aligns across 8 bases. This CDR3 contains 14 residues. Trimming cost V 3 bases and J 3 bases; bases outside gene matches: 7. Looked up from germline, CDR1 is DFQATT and CDR2 is SNEGSKA (reference sequence). DNA for the CDR3: TGCAGTGCTAGTCTCGGGACTAGAGACTACGAGCAGTACTTC. Amino acids: CSASLGTRDYEQYF.

This clonotype turned up a few times. The chain combines TRBV7-2 with TRBJ2-1; 8 bases fit TRBD2. Trimming removed 1 base from V and 6 bases from J; junction bases left unmatched: 8. The CDR3 extends over 16 amino acids. The germline gives CDR1 SGHTA, CDR2 FQGNSA. The chain's CDR3 is CASSLEGTRPSNEQFF. In nucleotides, the CDR3 is TGTGCCAGCAGCTTAGAAGGGACTAGGCCCTCCAATGAGCAGTTCTTC. Looking up the rest from reference TRBV7-2 and TRBJ2-1 gives the full variable domain: GAGVSQSPSNKVTEKGKDVELRCDPISGHTALYWYRQSLGQGLEFLIYFQGNSAPDKSGLPSDRFSAERTGGSVSTLTIQRTQQEDSAVYLCASSLEGTRPSNEQFFGPGTRLTVL.

The sample holds many counts of this clonotype. The chain links TRBV20-1 to TRBJ2-7; a possible D gene is TRBD2 (6 bases). Per the germline V gene, CDR1 is DFQATT and CDR2 is SNEGSKA (reference sequence). There are 13 residues in the CDR3. V dropped 5 bases and J dropped 2 bases, with 13 bases sitting between them. CDR3 region: CSAQSGLAYEQYF. The CDR3 nucleotides read TGCAGTGCTCAAAGCGGGCTAGCCTACGAGCAGTACTTC.

This clonotype was seen at least ten times. The V call is TRBV28, the J call TRBJ1-4; 9 bases agree with TRBD1. The CDR3 is made up of 16 amino acids. CDR1 is MDHEN and CDR2 is SYDVKM in the germline V gene. Trimming took 6 bases from V and 8 from J; bases not matched to a gene: 13. The CDR3, as DNA: TGTGCCAGCAGCTTTACGGGGACAGGGCGTTTGGAAAAACTGTTTTTT. Protein: CASSFTGTGRLEKLFF.

Regarding this clonotype: A much larger clone differs from this one at a single base, so this may be a read error. The gene calls are TRBV6-1 and TRBJ2-7; D might be TRBD1 or TRBD2, each matching 5 bases. Germline-derived CDR1 and CDR2 are MNHNS and SASEGT. V lost 6 bases and J 7 bases, leaving 25 bases between the germline ends. CDR3 length: 16 residues. CDR3 region: CASSLEAGATYREQYF. In DNA, the CDR3 is TGTGCCAGCAGCCTTGAAGCCGGGGCAACGTATCGGGAGCAGTACTTC.

This clonotype was observed many times. V is TRBV30 and J is TRBJ1-1; TRBD1 agrees at 11 bases. V was clipped by 3 bases and J by 6 bases; unmatched bases: 6. CDR1 GTSNPN and CDR2 SVGIG come from the germline V gene (reference sequence). The CDR3 runs 14 residues. The CDR3 loop reads CAWRRTGGSPEAFF. In nucleotides, the CDR3 is TGTGCCTGGAGACGGACAGGGGGCAGTCCTGAAGCTTTCTTT.

The chain has TRBV6-1 and TRBJ2-7; no firm D call. Trimming took 10 bases from V and 6 from J, leaving 13 bases between them. This CDR3 has 11 amino acids. Per the germline V gene, CDR1 is MNHNS and CDR2 is SASEGT. CDR3 protein: CATRREAEQYF. CDR3 DNA: TGTGCCACCAGACGCGAGGCCGAGCAGTACTTC.

The gene calls are TRBV12-3 or TRBV12-4 and TRBJ1-4; D is uncertain. The CDR3 sequence is 16 residues long. The V gene lost 4 bases and the J gene lost 0 bases, with 12 bases spanning the gap. The CDR3 protein is CASSYSGSATNEKLFF. The DNA of the CDR3 is TGTGCCAGCAGTTACTCGGGGTCAGCAACTAATGAAAAACTGTTTTTT.

This clonotype was counted at least ten times. The genes are TRBV7-2 and TRBJ1-6; tentatively, D is TRBD1 (5 bases). From germline, CDR1 is SGHTA and CDR2 FQGNSA. V was shortened by 3 bases and J by 0 bases, with 12 bases between the two germline ends. The CDR3 loop spans 17 amino acids. The CDR3 sequence is CASSFRDYSSYNSPLHF. CDR3 in DNA: TGTGCCAGCAGCTTCCGGGACTATAGCTCCTATAATTCACCCCTCCACTTT.

This clonotype was seen repeatedly, ten times or more. V is TRBV12-3 or TRBV12-4 and J is TRBJ1-2; maybe TRBD1 (5 bases). The CDR3 runs to 14 residues. Deletions cut 4 bases from V and 4 bases from J, with 13 bases between. The CDR3 region is CASSSFRVFYGYTF. The CDR3 DNA sequence: TGTGCCAGCAGTTCATTCAGGGTCTTCTATGGCTACACCTTC.

In its sample, this clonotype was seen a few times. The chain combines TRBV27 with TRBJ2-7; D is possibly TRBD1 (6 bases). V gave up 4 bases and J gave up 7 bases, with 17 bases separating them. Looked up from germline, CDR1 is MNHEY and CDR2 is SMNVEV (reference sequence). The CDR3 has 14 residues. The DNA for the CDR3 is TGTGCCAGCAGTTACGGGCTGGGGGCTCTAGAGCAGTACTTC. It translates to CASSYGLGALEQYF.

This clonotype was recorded many times. The chain recombines TRBV6-2 or TRBV6-3 with TRBJ2-5, with D uncertain. Germline loops: CDR1 MNHEY, CDR2 SVGEGT. The CDR3 loop spans 14 amino acids. Between the trimmed V and J ends, which lost 5 bases and 5 bases, there was a span of 15 bases. The CDR3 nucleotides are TGTGCCAGCAGTGAAATGGTGGGAACGGAGACCCAGTACTTC. It is translated as CASSEMVGTETQYF.

This clonotype was seen a handful of times. The chain employs TRBV28 and TRBJ2-1, with unresolved D. The V gene's germline CDR1 is MDHEN and CDR2 SYDVKM. This CDR3 region has 14 residues. The V end was cut by 3 bases, the J end by 9 bases, with 15 bases between. The CDR3 is CASSFMISEPEQFF. CDR3 DNA: TGTGCCAGCAGTTTTATGATTTCTGAGCCTGAGCAGTTCTTC.

This chain joins TRBV7-2 and TRBJ2-7; D may correspond to TRBD1 or TRBD2 (5 bases each). The germline CDR1 and CDR2 sequences are SGHTA and FQGNSA. This CDR3 contains 15 residues. Trimming removed 5 bases at V and 0 bases at J, with 14 bases between. The CDR3 protein is CASSRRSGGSYEQYF. The DNA of the CDR3 is TGTGCCAGCAGCCGCCGCTCTGGGGGCTCCTACGAGCAGTACTTC.